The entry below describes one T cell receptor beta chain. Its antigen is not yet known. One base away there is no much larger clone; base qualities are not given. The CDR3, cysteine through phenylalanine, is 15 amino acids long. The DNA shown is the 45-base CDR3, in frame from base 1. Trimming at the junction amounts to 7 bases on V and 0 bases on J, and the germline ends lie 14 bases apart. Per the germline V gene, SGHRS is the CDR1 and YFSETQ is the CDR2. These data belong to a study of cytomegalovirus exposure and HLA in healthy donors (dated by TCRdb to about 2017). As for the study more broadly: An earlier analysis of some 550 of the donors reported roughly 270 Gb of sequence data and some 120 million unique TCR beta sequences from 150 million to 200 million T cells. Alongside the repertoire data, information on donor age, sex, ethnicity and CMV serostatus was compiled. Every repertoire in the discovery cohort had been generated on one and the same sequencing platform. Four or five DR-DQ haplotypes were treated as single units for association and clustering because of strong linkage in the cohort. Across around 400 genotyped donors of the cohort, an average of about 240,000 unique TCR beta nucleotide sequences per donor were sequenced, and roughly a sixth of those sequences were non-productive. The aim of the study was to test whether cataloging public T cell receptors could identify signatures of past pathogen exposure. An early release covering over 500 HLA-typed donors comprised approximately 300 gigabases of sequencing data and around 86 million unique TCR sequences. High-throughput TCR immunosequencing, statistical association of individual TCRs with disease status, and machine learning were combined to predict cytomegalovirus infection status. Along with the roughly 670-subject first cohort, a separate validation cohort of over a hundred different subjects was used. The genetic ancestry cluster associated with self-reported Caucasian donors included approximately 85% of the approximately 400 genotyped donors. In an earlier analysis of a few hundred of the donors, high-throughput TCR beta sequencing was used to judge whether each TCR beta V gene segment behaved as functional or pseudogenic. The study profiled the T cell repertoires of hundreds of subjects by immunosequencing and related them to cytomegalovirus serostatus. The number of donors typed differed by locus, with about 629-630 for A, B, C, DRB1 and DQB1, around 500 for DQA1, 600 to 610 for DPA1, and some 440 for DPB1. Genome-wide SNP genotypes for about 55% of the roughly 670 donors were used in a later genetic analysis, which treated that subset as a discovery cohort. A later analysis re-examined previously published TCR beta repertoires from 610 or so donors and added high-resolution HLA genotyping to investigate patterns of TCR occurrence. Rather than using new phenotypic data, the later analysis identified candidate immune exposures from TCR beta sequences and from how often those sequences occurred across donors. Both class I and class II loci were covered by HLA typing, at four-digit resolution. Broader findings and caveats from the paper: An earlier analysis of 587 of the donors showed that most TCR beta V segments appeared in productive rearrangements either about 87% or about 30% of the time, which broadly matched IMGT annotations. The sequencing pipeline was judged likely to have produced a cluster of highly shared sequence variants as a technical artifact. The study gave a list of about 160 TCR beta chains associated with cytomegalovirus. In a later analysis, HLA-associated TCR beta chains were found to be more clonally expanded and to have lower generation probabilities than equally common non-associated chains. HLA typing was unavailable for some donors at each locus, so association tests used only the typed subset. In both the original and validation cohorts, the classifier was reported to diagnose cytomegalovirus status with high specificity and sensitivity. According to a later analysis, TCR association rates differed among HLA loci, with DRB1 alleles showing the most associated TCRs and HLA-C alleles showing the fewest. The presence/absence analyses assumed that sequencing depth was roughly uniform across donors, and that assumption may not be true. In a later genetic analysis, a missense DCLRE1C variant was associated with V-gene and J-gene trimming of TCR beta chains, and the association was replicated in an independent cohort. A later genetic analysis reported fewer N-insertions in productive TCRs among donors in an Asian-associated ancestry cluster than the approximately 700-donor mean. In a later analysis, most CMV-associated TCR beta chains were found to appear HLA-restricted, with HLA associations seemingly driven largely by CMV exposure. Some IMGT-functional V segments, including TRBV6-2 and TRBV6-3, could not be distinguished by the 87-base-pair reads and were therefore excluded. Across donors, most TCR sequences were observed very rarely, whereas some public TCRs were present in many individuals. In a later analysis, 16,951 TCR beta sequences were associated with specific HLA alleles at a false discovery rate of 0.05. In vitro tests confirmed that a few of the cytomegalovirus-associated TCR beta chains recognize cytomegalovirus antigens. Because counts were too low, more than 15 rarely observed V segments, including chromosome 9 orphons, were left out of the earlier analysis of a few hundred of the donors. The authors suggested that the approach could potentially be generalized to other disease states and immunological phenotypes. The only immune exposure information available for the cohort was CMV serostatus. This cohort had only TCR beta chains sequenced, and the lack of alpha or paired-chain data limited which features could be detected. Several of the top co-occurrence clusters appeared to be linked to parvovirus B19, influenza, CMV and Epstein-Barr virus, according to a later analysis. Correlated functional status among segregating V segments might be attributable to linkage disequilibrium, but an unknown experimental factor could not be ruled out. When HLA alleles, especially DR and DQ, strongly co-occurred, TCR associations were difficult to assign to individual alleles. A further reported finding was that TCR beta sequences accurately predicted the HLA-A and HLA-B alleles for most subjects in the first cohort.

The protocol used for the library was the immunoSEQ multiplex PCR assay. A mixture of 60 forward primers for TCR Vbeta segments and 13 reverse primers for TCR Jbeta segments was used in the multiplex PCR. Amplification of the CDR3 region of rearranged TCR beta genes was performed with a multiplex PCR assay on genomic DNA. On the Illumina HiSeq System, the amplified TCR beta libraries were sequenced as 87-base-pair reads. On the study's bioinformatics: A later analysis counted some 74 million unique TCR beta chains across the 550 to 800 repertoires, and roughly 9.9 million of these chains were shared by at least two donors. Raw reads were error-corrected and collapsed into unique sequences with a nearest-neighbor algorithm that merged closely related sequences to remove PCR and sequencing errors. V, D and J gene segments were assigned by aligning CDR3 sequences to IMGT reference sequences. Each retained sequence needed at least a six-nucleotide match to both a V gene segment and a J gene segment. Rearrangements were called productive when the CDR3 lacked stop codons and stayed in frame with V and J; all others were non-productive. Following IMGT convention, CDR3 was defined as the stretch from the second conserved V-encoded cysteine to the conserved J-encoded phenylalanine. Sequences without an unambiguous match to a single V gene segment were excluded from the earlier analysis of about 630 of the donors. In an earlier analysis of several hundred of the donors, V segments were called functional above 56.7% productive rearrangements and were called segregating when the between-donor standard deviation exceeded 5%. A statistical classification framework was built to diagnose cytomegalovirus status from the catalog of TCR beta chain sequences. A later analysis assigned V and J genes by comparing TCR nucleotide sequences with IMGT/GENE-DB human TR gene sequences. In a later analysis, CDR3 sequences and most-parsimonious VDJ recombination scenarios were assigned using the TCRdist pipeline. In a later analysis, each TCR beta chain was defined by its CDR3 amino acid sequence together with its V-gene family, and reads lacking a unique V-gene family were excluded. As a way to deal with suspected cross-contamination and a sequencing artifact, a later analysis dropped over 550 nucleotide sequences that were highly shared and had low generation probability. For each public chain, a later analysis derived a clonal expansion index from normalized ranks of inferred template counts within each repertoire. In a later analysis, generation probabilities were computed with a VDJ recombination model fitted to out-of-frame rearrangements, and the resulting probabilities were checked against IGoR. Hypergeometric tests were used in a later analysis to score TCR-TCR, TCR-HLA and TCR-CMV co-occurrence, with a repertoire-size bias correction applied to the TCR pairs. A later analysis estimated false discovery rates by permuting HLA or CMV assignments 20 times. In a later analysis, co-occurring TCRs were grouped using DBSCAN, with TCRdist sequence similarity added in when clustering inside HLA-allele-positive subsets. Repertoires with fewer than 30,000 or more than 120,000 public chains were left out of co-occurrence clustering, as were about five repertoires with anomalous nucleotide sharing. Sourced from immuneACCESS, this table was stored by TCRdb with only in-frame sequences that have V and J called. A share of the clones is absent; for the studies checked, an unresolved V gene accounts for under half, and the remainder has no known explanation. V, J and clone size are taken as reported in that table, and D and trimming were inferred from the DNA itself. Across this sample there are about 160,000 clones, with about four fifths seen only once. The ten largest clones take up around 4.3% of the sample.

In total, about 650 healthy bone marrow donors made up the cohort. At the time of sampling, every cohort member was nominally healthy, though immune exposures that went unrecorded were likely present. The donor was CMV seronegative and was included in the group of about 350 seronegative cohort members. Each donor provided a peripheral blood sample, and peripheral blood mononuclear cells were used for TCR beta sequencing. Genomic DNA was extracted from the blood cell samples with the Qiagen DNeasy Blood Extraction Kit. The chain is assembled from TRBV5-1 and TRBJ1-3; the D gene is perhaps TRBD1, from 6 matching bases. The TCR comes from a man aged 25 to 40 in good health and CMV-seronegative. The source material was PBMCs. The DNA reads TGCGCCAGCTCTCAGACAGGCCACTCTGGAAACACCATATATTTT. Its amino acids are CASSQTGHSGNTIYF.